A selection of T cell receptor beta chains follows, all from one sample in a study of neurological immune-mediated disorders. TCRdb reprocessed the 5' RACE reads with MiXCR, giving one entry per CDR3 protein. The table includes about 74,000 distinct CDR3 sequences, around 5% detected once. Sequences were obtained from PBMCs. The receptors derive from a man in his late teens or twenties with multiple sclerosis. Each CDR3 is given with its conserved first and last residue. A D gene is named only where the DNA matches it firmly. A clone size is listed for some rows: how often the clone was seen (once, few, many), or a class if it is expanded.

clone_size	v_call	d_call	j_call	cdr3_nt	cdr3_aa
many	TRBV7-2	TRBD2	TRBJ2-7	TGTGCCAGCAGTCCTAGCGGGAGGGGCGGCGAGCAGTACTTC	CASSPSGRGGEQYF
many	TRBV7-2	.	TRBJ1-2	TGTGCCAGCAGCCCGACGACTGGGGACTATGGCTACACCTTC	CASSPTTGDYGYTF
.	TRBV6-1	.	TRBJ2-1	TGTGCCAGCAGTGAAGGACTTTACAATGAGCAGTTCTTC	CASSEGLYNEQFF
many	TRBV9	.	TRBJ2-7	TGTGCCAGCAGCGTAGAAGGCCCTTCCGAGCAGTACTTC	CASSVEGPSEQYF
many	TRBV28	TRBD1	TRBJ1-5	TGTGCCAGCTCACTGATGACAGGGATCGGTCAGCCCCAGCATTTT	CASSLMTGIGQPQHF
many	TRBV20-1	.	TRBJ2-1	TGCAGTGCTAGGGGGGTTGTCTTACCCGAGCAGTTCTTC	CSARGVVLPEQFF
many	TRBV16	.	TRBJ1-1	TGTGCCAGCAGCGGGACTGAAGCTTTCTTT	CASSGTEAFF
many	TRBV5-1	.	TRBJ1-6	TGCGCCAGCAGCGTGGGGGCTCAAGGTTCACCCCTCCACTTT	CASSVGAQGSPLHF
many	TRBV7-2	.	TRBJ2-1	TGTGCCAGCAGCTTCGGCCCCCAGACGGAGCAGTTCTTC	CASSFGPQTEQFF
many	TRBV2	.	TRBJ2-2	TGTGCCAGCGCCGACAGGACGAACACCGGGGAGCTGTTTTTT	CASADRTNTGELFF
many	TRBV20-1	.	TRBJ1-4	TGCAGTGCTAGGGGAGAGTATAATGAAAAACTGTTTTTT	CSARGEYNEKLFF